This TCR beta chain was retrieved from a study of CD8 T cells in Susac syndrome. This clonotype was observed a single time. Germline-derived CDR1 and CDR2 are SGHTA and FQGTGA. With 2 bases clipped from V and 5 bases from J, the junction kept 7 bases outside the gene matches. This CDR3 comprises 17 residues. Reverse transcription of about 0.5 to 1 ug RNA was carried out with random hexamers. TCRdb used MiXCR to reprocess the immunoSEQ multiplex PCR reads, holding one entry per CDR3 protein. The sample holds some 120,000 distinct CDR3 sequences, roughly 94% seen once. The sequence was collected from a human donor in good health. What was sequenced was CD4+ T cells from PBMCs. This chain links TRBV7-3 with TRBJ2-2, with TRBD2 matching over 11 bases. CDR3 in DNA: TGTGCCAGCAGCTTAGAGACTAGCGGGAAATTGACCGGGGAGCTGTTTTTT. Protein: CASSLETSGKLTGELFF.